What follows are 21 T cell receptor beta chains derived from one specimen sequenced in a study of tumor-infiltrating lymphocytes in primary liver carcinoma. Total RNA and DNA came together from around 20-30 mg of bulk tissue without cell sorting. Starting material of about 450 ng total RNA yielded TCR beta cDNA via a constant-region primer. A slightly modified ARM-PCR protocol with three nested multiplex PCR rounds produced these TCR beta libraries. The first two PCR rounds, roughly 10 cycles each, used TRBV1-TRBV30 forward primers and a C-beta reverse primer. TCRdb passed the multiplex PCR reads through MiXCR, listing each CDR3 protein once. The sample contains approximately 100,000 distinct CDR3 sequences, about 70% of which appear only once. Sequenced: liver tumor tissue from sampling region 2. Described subset: tumor region T2, inferior pole. These receptors all stem from a woman in her fifties or sixties with primary liver carcinoma and hepatitis B virus infection.

This clonotype was recorded once. With a much larger clone just one base away, this may be a read error. The chain recombines TRBV4-2 with TRBJ2-3; 8 bases line up with TRBD2. The CDR3 totals 16 residues. Germline trimming cut 0 bases from V and 7 bases from J; bases unmatched to any gene: 9. CDR1 is LGHNA, CDR2 YNFKEQ, per germline. The DNA for the CDR3 is TGTGCCAGCAGCCAAGATCAGGCTAGCGGGCTTCATACGCAGTATTTT. This sequence encodes CASSQDQASGLHTQYF.

In regard to this clonotype: A read error is likely, as this CDR3 ends without the conserved phenylalanine or tryptophan. V usage is TRBV6-1 and J usage is TRBJ1-1, with TRBD1 as a possible D gene (6 bases). CDR1 is MNHNS and CDR2 is SASEGT in the germline V gene. Trimming took off 6 bases at V and 5 bases at J, with 19 bases between the two ends. CDR3 length equals 15 residues. The CDR3 sequence: CASSTLIQGKTEAFL. The CDR3 coding sequence is TGTGCCAGCAGCACCCTCATACAGGGAAAAACTGAAGCTTTCCTT.

As regards this clonotype: The junction shows a germline mismatch at one end, possibly a read error. This chain connects TRBV6-5 to TRBJ2-1; tentative D call: TRBD1 (5 bases). The CDR3 is 13 residues long. Germline V gene lookup returns CDR1 MNHEY and CDR2 SVGAGI. CDR3 in DNA: TGTGCCTGCAGCCCATTGGACATCAATGAGCAGTTCTTC. As protein: CACSPLDINEQFF.

Concerning this clonotype: The conserved closing phenylalanine or tryptophan is absent in this CDR3, likely reflecting a read error. It is unclear where the CDR3 begins or ends on the DNA, so no DNA is shown, and the CDR3 is as TCRdb lists it. The CDR3 spells CASSPGLAGPDTKYL. The chain employs TRBV11-2 and TRBJ2-3; no DNA check was done on the table's D call, TRBD2. Germline V CDR1 and CDR2: SGHAT, FQNNGV. The CDR3 has 15 amino acids, counting both end residues.

This clonotype was detected only a few times. A much larger clone lies one base from this, so it may be a read error. The missing conserved phenylalanine or tryptophan at the end of this CDR3 makes a read error likely. This chain uses TRBV28 with TRBJ1-2; tentatively, D is TRBD1 (5 bases). The CDR3 covers 17 residues. With 3 bases removed from V and 5 bases from J, the gap between germline ends came to 22 bases. CDR1 and CDR2 (germline): MDHEN, SYDVKM. The CDR3 protein is CASSFPPGSQGRYGYTL. CDR3 nucleotides: TGTGCCAGCAGTTTCCCTCCCGGTTCCCAGGGTCGGTATGGCTACACCCTC.

This clonotype ranks as medium-sized. CDR3 DNA sequence: TGTGCCAGCAGCTCTCAAGCGGGAGCGGGGTATGAGCAGTTCTTC. This gives the protein CASSSQAGAGYEQFF. This chain connects TRBV11-2 to TRBJ2-1, with 8 bases lining up with TRBD2. Germline CDR1 is SGHAT and CDR2 is FQNNGV. V dropped 4 bases and J dropped 8; count of bases not matched to a gene: 10. CDR3 length: 15 amino acids.

With respect to this clonotype: A read error is possible here, since a much larger clone lies one base away. V and J are TRBV6-5 and TRBJ2-1; 10 bases are shared with TRBD2. This CDR3 spans 16 amino acids. The J segment lost 7 bases and the V segment lost 5 bases, leaving 11 bases of the junction unmatched. Germline lookup yields CDR1 MNHEY and CDR2 SVGAGI. The CDR3 loop is CASSTDLAGAGNEQFF. CDR3 nucleotides: TGTGCCAGCAGTACCGACCTAGCGGGAGCTGGGAATGAGCAGTTCTTC.

The sample holds many counts of this clonotype. The V call is TRBV12-3 or TRBV12-4, the J call TRBJ1-1; no firm D call. The CDR3 length is 13 residues. Trimming removed 4 bases at V and 1 base at J, with 7 bases between. The CDR3 spells CASSSTRNTEAFF. For the CDR3, the DNA is TGTGCCAGCAGTTCAACAAGGAACACTGAAGCTTTCTTT.

In the case of this clonotype: This may be a read error, as it is one base from a much larger clone. The chain uses TRBV4-1 and TRBJ1-2; D not certain. Deletions cut 5 bases from V and 4 bases from J, with 20 bases between. This CDR3 has 16 amino acids. Germline assignment: CDR1 MGHRA and CDR2 YSYEKL. The CDR3 protein is CASSRTDQVGLYGYTF. The CDR3 coding sequence is TGCGCCAGCAGCAGGACGGACCAAGTCGGTCTCTATGGCTACACCTTC.

The rearrangement uses TRBV20-1 and TRBJ1-5; 11 bases are shared with TRBD1. Per the germline V gene, CDR1 is DFQATT and CDR2 is SNEGSKA (reference sequence). This CDR3 is 15 amino acids long. Trimming cost V 4 bases and J 1 base; bases outside gene matches: 3. The CDR3 bases are TGCAGTGCTAAGGGACAGGGGGGAAGCAATCAGCCCCAGCATTTT. Translating gives CSAKGQGGSNQPQHF.

This clonotype showed up just once. The chain links TRBV4-2 to TRBJ2-1, with D uncertain. This CDR3 is built from 16 residues. Germline V gene lookup returns CDR1 LGHNA and CDR2 YNFKEQ. Trimming removed 4 bases at V and 3 bases at J, with 16 bases between. The CDR3 sequence is CASSPGDGGSYNEQFF. CDR3 coding DNA: TGTGCCAGCAGCCCCGGAGATGGCGGAAGCTACAATGAGCAGTTCTTC.

With respect to this clonotype: A junction end diverges from the germline sequence, so it may reflect a read error. The rearrangement uses TRBV11-3 and TRBJ2-3, with 9 bases lining up with TRBD2. Germline CDR1 is SGHNT and CDR2 is YENEEA. CDR3 length: 15 amino acids. In DNA form, the CDR3 reads TGTGCCAGCAGCTTACTCCCACTAGCGGGTAATACTCAGTATTTT. Protein sequence: CASSLLPLAGNTQYF.

The chain recombines TRBV28 with TRBJ2-7; the match to TRBD1 covers 7 bases. The germline V gene encodes CDR1 MDHEN and CDR2 SYDVKM. The CDR3 has 13 residues. The junction had 6 bases not matched to a gene; V was cut back by 6 bases and J by 4 bases. The CDR3 region is CASRDRPFYEQYF. CDR3 coding DNA: TGTGCCAGCAGGGACAGGCCCTTTTACGAGCAGTACTTC.

Turning to this clonotype: One junction end does not reproduce the germline sequence, and a read error may be involved. The gene calls are TRBV11-2 and TRBJ2-2; TRBD2 is a possible D gene (7 bases). CDR3 length equals 15 residues. Germline-derived CDR1 and CDR2 are SGHAT and FQNNGV. CDR3 residues: CASSPPQGQTGGLSF. The CDR3, as DNA: TGTGCCAGCAGCCCTCCGCAAGGACAGACCGGGGGGCTGTCTTTT.

Concerning this clonotype: This CDR3 fails to terminate in the conserved phenylalanine or tryptophan, so it likely reflects a read error. The DNA is omitted, as the CDR3 cannot be located on it reliably, and the CDR3 follows TCRdb's listing. V is TRBV11-3 and J is TRBJ2-7; TRBD2, the D gene given by the table, was not confirmed from the DNA. The CDR3 sequence runs 14 residues, both termini included. In germline, CDR1 is SGHNT, CDR2 YENEEA. CDR3 in amino acids: CASTRTCGSYGQYI.

Note on this clonotype: Germline and junction disagree at one end, which may indicate a read error. The V call is TRBV29-1, the J call TRBJ2-5; the D is unclear. This CDR3 is 14 amino acids long. CDR1 is SQVTM, CDR2 ANQGSEA, per germline. The CDR3 region has the DNA TGCAGTGTTGCGGCAGCGAGGACCATAGAGACCCAGTACTTC. Translating gives CSVAAARTIETQYF.

Concerning this clonotype itself: The junction does not match germline at one end; this may be a read error. The chain links TRBV5-6 to TRBJ2-1; 8 bases align to TRBD2. The V gene's germline CDR1 is SGHDT and CDR2 YYEEEE. This CDR3 comprises 16 residues. CDR3 sequence (DNA): TGTGCCAGCAGCTTGCTGTGGAGCGGGAGTTATAATGAACAGTCCTTC. It specifies CASSLLWSGSYNEQSF.

The chain recombines TRBV20-1 with TRBJ1-2; tentatively, D is TRBD1 (5 bases). Per germline, CDR1 DFQATT and CDR2 SNEGSKA (reference sequence). CDR3 length: 14 amino acids. Trimming removed 4 bases from V and 8 bases from J, with 20 bases in between. The CDR3 DNA follows: TGCAGTGCTACCCCCGGGGGGGGAAGAGGGGGCTACACCTTC. Amino acids: CSATPGGGRGGYTF.

As regards this clonotype: The junction does not match germline at one end; this may be a read error. The chain links TRBV7-8 to TRBJ2-7, with 7 nucleotides matching TRBD2. CDR1 and CDR2 from the germline V gene are SGHVS and FQNEAQ. This CDR3 is built from 15 residues. The CDR3 loop is CASSSRREDSYEQYF. The CDR3 region has the DNA TGTGCCAGCAGCTCCCGACGGGAGGACTCCTATGAGCAGTACTTC.

V is TRBV30 and J is TRBJ1-2; D not resolved. The germline gives CDR1 GTSNPN, CDR2 SVGIG (reference sequence). V was shortened by 0 bases and J by 7 bases, with 6 bases between the two germline ends. This CDR3 is built from 11 residues. CDR3 loop: CAWSVGIGYTF. The CDR3 DNA is TGTGCCTGGAGTGTAGGGATTGGCTACACCTTC.

This clonotype was recorded only once. The conserved phenylalanine or tryptophan normally closing the CDR3 is absent here, so this likely arose from a read error. The limits of the CDR3 on the DNA are not certain, so only TCRdb's listed CDR3 is given. The CDR3: CASSLAGQPSYGQYY. V and J are TRBV11-2 and TRBJ2-7; TRBD1 is taken as the D call from the table, unchecked against the DNA. Germline lookup yields CDR1 SGHAT and CDR2 FQNNGV. The CDR3 region is 15 residues in length, termini included.